The next 14 T cell receptor beta chains were all read from a single sample in a study of cytomegalovirus exposure and HLA in healthy donors. The study ran its PCR with 60 Vbeta and 13 Jbeta primers. Assay used: immunoSEQ multiplex PCR; TCRdb lists only in-frame clones, some missing. This sample carries approximately 140,000 clones, under 90% of them seen once, and the ten largest clones take around 2.4%. Input material: PBMCs. Source of these receptors: a male donor in good health and CMV-seronegative.

The chain recombines TRBV25-1 with TRBJ2-5, with TRBD2 identical over 12 bases. Germline loops: CDR1 MGHDK, CDR2 SYGVNS. Losses at the gene ends were 6 bases for V and 4 bases for J; bases not matched to a gene: 9. The CDR3 sequence is 16 residues long. CDR3 protein: CASRTGGTSGLETQYF. In nucleotides, the CDR3 is TGTGCCAGCAGGACTGGGGGGACTAGCGGGTTAGAGACCCAGTACTTC.

This clone has only a few counts. The chain carries TRBV15 and TRBJ2-7, with D hard to call. The V and J ends lost 0 bases and 4 bases respectively, with 10 bases between them. Germline-derived CDR1 and CDR2 are LNHNV and YYDKDF (reference sequence). The CDR3 consists of 14 residues. CDR3 bases: TGTGCCACCAGCAGAGATGGTGGGCCTTACGAGCAGTACTTC. Its protein is CATSRDGGPYEQYF.

The rearrangement joins TRBV27 to TRBJ2-7, with 9 bases identical to TRBD2. CDR3 length equals 13 residues. The V and J ends lost 6 bases and 12 bases, in that order; junction bases with no gene match: 12. Germline lookup yields CDR1 MNHEY and CDR2 SMNVEV (reference sequence). CDR3 bases: TGTGCCAGCAGGACTAGCGGAGTTGCCCCCTGGTACTTC. Protein: CASRTSGVAPWYF.

The chain uses TRBV30 and TRBJ2-1, with D hard to call. Germline-derived CDR1 and CDR2 are GTSNPN and SVGIG (reference sequence). The CDR3 runs 13 residues. Trimming removed 4 bases from V and 1 base from J, with 8 bases in between. The CDR3 DNA sequence: TGTGCCTGGAACACCAGGTCCTACAATGAGCAGTTCTTC. This encodes CAWNTRSYNEQFF.

CDR3 sequence (DNA): TGTGCCAGCAGCTACGACAATGGGCCCCAGCATTTT. This translates into CASSYDNGPQHF. The V gene is TRBV7-9, the J gene TRBJ1-5; D is unclear. The CDR3 totals 12 residues. V dropped 4 bases and J dropped 9 bases, with 10 bases sitting between them. In germline, CDR1 is SEHNR, CDR2 FQNEAQ (reference sequence).

The chain has TRBV2 and TRBJ1-5, with TRBD1 matching over 11 bases. Germline V gene data show CDR1 as SNHLY and CDR2 as FYNNEI. The CDR3 runs 17 residues. V lost 4 bases and J lost 5; bases outside the gene matches: 10. CDR3 loop: CASSASRTGGEYQPQHF. CDR3 nucleotide sequence: TGTGCCAGCAGTGCGTCCCGGACAGGGGGCGAGTATCAGCCCCAGCATTTT.

This rearrangement joins TRBV7-2 to TRBJ2-1, with D tentatively TRBD2 (6 bases). V gave up 1 base and J gave up 12 bases, with 16 bases separating them. The CDR3 has 14 residues. Germline CDR1 SGHTA, CDR2 FQGNSA. CDR3 region: CASSLGAGLIGQFF. The CDR3 bases are TGTGCCAGCAGCTTAGGGGCGGGATTAATAGGGCAGTTCTTC.

The V call is TRBV28, the J call TRBJ2-1; D call uncertain. The germline V gene has CDR1 MDHEN and CDR2 SYDVKM. The CDR3 totals 11 residues. V gave up 3 bases and J gave up 7 bases, with 4 bases separating them. The CDR3 here is CASSFVNEQFF. The CDR3 bases are TGTGCCAGCAGTTTCGTGAATGAGCAGTTCTTC.

This clone has a handful of counts. This sequence joins TRBV5-1 and TRBJ2-3, with TRBD2 matching 7 bases. This CDR3 contains 17 residues. Losses at the gene ends were 7 bases for V and 0 bases for J; bases not matched to a gene: 14. The germline V gene has CDR1 SGHRS and CDR2 YFSETQ. The CDR3 nucleotides read TGCGCCAGCCGTATGCGAGGAGGCGGGGGTAGCACAGATACGCAGTATTTT. Its protein is CASRMRGGGGSTDTQYF. Filled out from reference TRBV5-1 and TRBJ2-3, the complete variable domain reads KAGVTQTPRYLIKTRGQQVTLSCSPISGHRSVSWYQQTPGQGLQFLFEYFSETQRNKGNFPGRFSGRQFSNSRSEMNVSTLELGDSALYLCASRMRGGGGSTDTQYFGPGTRLTVL.

This sequence joins TRBV30 and TRBJ1-4; TRBD1 is a possible D gene (5 bases). The germline V gene has CDR1 GTSNPN and CDR2 SVGIG (reference sequence). The CDR3 spans 13 residues. Trimming took off 1 base at V and 7 bases at J, with 10 bases between the two ends. The CDR3 nucleotides read TGTGCCTGGAGTGCCGGGCAGGGTGAAAAACTGTTTTTT. As protein: CAWSAGQGEKLFF.

This chain connects TRBV7-2 to TRBJ1-6; D is unresolved. From germline, CDR1 is SGHTA and CDR2 FQGNSA. This CDR3 is built from 16 residues. V was cut by 0 bases and J by 4 bases, with 10 bases left in between. CDR3 DNA sequence: TGTGCCAGCAGCTTAGCGCAGACGGGATATAATTCACCCCTCCACTTT. Its translation: CASSLAQTGYNSPLHF.

To note about this clone: One end of the junction does not line up with germline, which may come from a read error. The CDR3 reads CASGRDRDTESFF. The CDR3 coding sequence is TGTGCCAGCGGAAGGGACAGGGATACTGAATCTTTCTTT. The rearrangement joins TRBV6-5 to TRBJ1-1; 9 bases are shared with TRBD1. Germline V lookup: CDR1 MNHEY, CDR2 SVGAGI. This CDR3 is 13 amino acids long.

This clone showed up just a few times. This sequence joins TRBV5-1 and TRBJ1-1, with 7 bases lining up with TRBD1. The ends lost 4 bases at V and 3 bases at J; junction bases unmatched: 3. CDR1 is SGHRS and CDR2 is YFSETQ in the germline V gene. This CDR3 has 13 residues. The DNA for the CDR3 is TGCGCCAGCAGCCGACAGGGCGACACTGAAGCTTTCTTT. It translates to CASSRQGDTEAFF.

This CDR3 reads CASRPPGAGNTIYF. The CDR3 region has the DNA TGTGCCAGTAGACCCCCTGGGGCCGGAAACACCATATATTTT. The V gene is TRBV6-1, the J gene TRBJ1-3, with a weak D call TRBD1 (5 bases). The V and J ends lost 9 bases and 4 bases respectively, with 16 bases between them. Germline values: CDR1 MNHNS, CDR2 SASEGT. The CDR3 covers 14 residues.